This TCR beta chain appears in the sequencing data of a study of cytomegalovirus exposure and HLA in healthy donors. Whole-study results and caveats: Another analysis was done later, and it associated 16,951 TCR beta sequences with HLA alleles at 0.05 false discovery rate. The study designated 150 or so TCR beta chains cytomegalovirus-associated.

As concerns this clone: Its specificity is not known.

13 Jbeta primers and 60 Vbeta primers were used for the PCR. Authors' analysis steps: Among the unique TCR beta chains that a later analysis counted, about 84 million in all, approximately 12 million were shared. The table came from immunoSEQ multiplex PCR; TCRdb's copy has only in-frame clones and leaves some out. V and J calls and clone size come straight from that table; D and trimming were deduced from the DNA. The table records 140,000 or so clones, 65% to 80% of them present only once. Input material: PBMCs. This sequence was found in a woman aged 35 to 49 in good health and CMV-seronegative.

The CDR3 region is CATSRESAGGYEQYF. The DNA for the CDR3 is TGTGCCACCAGCAGAGAGTCAGCGGGAGGCTACGAGCAGTACTTC. V usage is TRBV15 and J usage is TRBJ2-7; TRBD2 agrees at 9 bases. CDR3 length: 15 residues. Germline values: CDR1 LNHNV, CDR2 YYDKDF (reference sequence). After removal of 0 bases from V and 3 bases from J, the junction contained 3 bases not matched to a gene.